This T cell receptor beta chain stems from a study of graft-versus-host responses after intestinal transplantation. Regarding the study as a whole: In patients with graft-donor T cell macrochimerism, allograft graft-versus-host to host-versus-graft clonal ratios were high. The recipient marrow held GvH clones, and some of them showed up first in ileum or blood. Circulating GvH clone levels at their peak were associated with HvG declines (early post-transplant).

Method: immunoSEQ multiplex PCR; TCRdb's copy keeps in-frame clones and lacks some. In the table there are 40,000 or so clones, approximately 93% of which are singletons. CDR1 and CDR2 (germline): MGHRA, YSYEKL. After removal of 1 base from V and 3 bases from J, the junction contained 0 bases not matched to a gene. The CDR3 has 15 amino acids. To note about this clone: Its cognate antigen is unknown.

Sequenced here: unstimulated CD8+ T cells sorted from spleen or lymph node cells, sampled before transplant. The V call is TRBV4-1, the J call TRBJ2-1; TRBD2 matches at 10 bases. This TCR came from a human donor who was the organ donor for an intestinal transplant. CDR3 region: CASSQGTSGYNEQFF. CDR3 nucleotides: TGCGCCAGCAGCCAAGGGACTAGCGGCTACAATGAGCAGTTCTTC.